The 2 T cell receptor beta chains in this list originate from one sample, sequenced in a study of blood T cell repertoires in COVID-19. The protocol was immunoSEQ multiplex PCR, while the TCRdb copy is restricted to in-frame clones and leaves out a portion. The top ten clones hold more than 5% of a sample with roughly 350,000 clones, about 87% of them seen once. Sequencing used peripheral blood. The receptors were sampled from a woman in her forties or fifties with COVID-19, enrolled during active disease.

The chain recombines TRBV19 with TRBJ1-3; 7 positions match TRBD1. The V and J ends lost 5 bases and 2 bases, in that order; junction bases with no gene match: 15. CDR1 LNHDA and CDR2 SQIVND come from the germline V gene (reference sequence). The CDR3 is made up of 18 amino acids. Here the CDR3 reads CASSSYQWTGQTGNTIYF. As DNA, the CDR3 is TGTGCCAGTAGTTCCTACCAATGGACAGGACAAACTGGAAACACCATATATTTT.

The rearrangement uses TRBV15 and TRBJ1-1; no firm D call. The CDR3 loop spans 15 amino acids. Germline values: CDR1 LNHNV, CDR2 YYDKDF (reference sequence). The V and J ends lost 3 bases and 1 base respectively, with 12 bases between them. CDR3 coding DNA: TGTGCCACCAGCAGGCTGACCGGGAAGAACACTGAAGCTTTCTTT. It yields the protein CATSRLTGKNTEAFF.